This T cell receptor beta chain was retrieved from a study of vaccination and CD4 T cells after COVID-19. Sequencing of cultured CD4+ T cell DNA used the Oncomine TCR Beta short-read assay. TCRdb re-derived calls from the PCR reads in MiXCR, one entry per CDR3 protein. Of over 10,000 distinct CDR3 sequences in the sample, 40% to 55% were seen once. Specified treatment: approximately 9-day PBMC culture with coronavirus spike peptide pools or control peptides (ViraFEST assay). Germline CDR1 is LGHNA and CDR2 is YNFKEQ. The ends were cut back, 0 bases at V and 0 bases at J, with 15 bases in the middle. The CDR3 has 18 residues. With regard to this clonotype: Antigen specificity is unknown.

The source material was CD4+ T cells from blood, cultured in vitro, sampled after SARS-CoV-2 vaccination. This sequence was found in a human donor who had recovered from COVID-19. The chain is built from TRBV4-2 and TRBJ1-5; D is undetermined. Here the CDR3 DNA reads TGTGCCAGCAGCCAAGAAGGGTTTCAACCGCATAGCAATCAGCCCCAGCATTTT. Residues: CASSQEGFQPHSNQPQHF.